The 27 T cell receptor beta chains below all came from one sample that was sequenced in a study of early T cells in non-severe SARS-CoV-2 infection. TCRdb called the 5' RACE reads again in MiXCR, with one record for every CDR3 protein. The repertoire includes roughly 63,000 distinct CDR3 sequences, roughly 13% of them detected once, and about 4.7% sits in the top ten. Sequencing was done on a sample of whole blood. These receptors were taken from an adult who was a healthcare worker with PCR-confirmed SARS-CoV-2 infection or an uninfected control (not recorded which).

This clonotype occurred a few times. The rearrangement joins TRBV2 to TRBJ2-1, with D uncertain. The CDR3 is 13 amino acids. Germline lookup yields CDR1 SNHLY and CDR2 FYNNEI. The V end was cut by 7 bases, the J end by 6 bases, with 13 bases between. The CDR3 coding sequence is TGTGCCAGCAATCCTCTTCCCTTCAATGAGCAGTTCTTC. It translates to CASNPLPFNEQFF.

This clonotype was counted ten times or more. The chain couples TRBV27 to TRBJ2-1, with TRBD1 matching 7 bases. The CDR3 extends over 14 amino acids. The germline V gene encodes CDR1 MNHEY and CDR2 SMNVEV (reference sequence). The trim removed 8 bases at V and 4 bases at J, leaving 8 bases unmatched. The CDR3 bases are TGTGCCAGCGCCGACCGGGACAGTTACAATGAGCAGTTCTTC. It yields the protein CASADRDSYNEQFF.

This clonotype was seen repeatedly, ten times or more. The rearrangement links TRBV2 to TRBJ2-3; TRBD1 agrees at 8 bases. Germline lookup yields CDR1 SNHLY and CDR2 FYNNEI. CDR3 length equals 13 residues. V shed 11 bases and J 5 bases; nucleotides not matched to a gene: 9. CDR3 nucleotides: TGTGCCTCCCAGGGACAGGCTGGAGATACGCAGTATTTT. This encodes CASQGQAGDTQYF.

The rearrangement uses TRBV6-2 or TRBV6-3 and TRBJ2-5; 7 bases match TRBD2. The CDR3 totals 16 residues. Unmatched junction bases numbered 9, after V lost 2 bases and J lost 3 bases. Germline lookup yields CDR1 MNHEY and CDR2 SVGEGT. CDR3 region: CASSYGSGDYKETQYF. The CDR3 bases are TGTGCCAGCAGTTACGGGTCCGGGGACTACAAAGAGACCCAGTACTTC.

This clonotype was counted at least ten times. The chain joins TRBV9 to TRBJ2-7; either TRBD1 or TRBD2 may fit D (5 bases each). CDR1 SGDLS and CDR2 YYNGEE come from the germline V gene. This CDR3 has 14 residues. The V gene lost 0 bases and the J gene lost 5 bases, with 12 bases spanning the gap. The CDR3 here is CASSVEGAGDEQYF. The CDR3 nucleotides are TGTGCCAGCAGCGTAGAAGGGGCCGGGGACGAGCAGTACTTC.

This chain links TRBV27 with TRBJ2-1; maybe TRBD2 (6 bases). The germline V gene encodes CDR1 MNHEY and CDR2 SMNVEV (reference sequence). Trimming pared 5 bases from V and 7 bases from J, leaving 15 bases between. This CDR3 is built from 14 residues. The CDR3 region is CASSHRYGGNEQFF. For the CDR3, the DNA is TGTGCCAGCAGTCATCGTTACGGGGGTAATGAGCAGTTCTTC.

The CDR3 sequence is CASSLFHEQYF. CDR3 DNA: TGTGCCAGCAGCCTTTTCCACGAGCAGTACTTC. J is TRBJ2-7 and V is TRBV3-1; D is unclear. This CDR3 is 11 amino acids long. Trimming cost V 4 bases and J 5 bases, with 6 bases left between them. Germline V gene sequence: CDR1 LGHDT, CDR2 YNNKEL (reference sequence).

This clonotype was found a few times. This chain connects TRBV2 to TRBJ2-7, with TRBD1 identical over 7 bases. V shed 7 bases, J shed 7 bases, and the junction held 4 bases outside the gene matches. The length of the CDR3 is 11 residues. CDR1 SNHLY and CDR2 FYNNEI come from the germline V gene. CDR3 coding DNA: TGTGCCAGCAAGACAGGGATTGAGCAGTACTTC. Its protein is CASKTGIEQYF.

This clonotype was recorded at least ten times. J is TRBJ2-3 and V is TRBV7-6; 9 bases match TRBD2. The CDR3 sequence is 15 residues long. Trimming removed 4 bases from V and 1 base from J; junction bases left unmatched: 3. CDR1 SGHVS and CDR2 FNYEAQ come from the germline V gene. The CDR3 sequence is CASSSLAGGTDTQYF. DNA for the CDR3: TGTGCCAGCAGCTCGTTAGCGGGGGGCACAGATACGCAGTATTTT.

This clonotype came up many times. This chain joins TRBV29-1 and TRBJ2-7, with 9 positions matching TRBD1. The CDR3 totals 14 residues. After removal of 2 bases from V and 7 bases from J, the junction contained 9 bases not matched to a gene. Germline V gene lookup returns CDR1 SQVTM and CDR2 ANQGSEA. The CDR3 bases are TGCAGCGTTGAAAGGGGACAGGGCTCCAGGGAGCAGTACTTC. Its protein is CSVERGQGSREQYF.

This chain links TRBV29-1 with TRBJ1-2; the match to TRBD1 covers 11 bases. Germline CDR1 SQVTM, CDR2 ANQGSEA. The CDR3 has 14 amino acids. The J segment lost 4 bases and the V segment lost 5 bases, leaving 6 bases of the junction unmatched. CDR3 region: CSVWPGTGGYGYTF. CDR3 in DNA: TGCAGCGTTTGGCCCGGGACAGGGGGCTATGGCTACACCTTC.

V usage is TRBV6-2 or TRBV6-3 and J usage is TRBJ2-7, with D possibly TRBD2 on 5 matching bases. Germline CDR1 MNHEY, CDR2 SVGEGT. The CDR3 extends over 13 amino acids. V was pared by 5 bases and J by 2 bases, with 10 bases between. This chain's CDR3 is CASSRAVTYEQYF. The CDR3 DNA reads TGTGCCAGCAGTAGAGCGGTAACCTACGAGCAGTACTTC.

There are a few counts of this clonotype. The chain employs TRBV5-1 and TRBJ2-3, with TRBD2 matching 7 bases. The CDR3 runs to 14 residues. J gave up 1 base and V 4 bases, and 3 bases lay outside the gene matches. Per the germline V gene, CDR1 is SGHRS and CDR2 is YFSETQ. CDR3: CASSMSGGTDTQYF. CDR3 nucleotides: TGCGCCAGCAGCATGAGCGGGGGCACAGATACGCAGTATTTT.

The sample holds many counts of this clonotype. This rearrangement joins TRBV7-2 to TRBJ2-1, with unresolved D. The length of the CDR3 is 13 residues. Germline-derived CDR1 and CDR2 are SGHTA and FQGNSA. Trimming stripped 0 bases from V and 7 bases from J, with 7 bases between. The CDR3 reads CASSLALRNEQFF. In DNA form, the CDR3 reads TGTGCCAGCAGCTTAGCACTGAGGAATGAGCAGTTCTTC.

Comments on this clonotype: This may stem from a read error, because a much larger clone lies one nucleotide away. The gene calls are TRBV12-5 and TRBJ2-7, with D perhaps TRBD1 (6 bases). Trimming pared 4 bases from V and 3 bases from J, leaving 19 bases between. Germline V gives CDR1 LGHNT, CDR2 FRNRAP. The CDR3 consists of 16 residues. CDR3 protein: CASGSVRVGAFYEQYF. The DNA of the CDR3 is TGTGCTAGTGGTTCGGTAAGAGTGGGGGCGTTCTACGAGCAGTACTTC.

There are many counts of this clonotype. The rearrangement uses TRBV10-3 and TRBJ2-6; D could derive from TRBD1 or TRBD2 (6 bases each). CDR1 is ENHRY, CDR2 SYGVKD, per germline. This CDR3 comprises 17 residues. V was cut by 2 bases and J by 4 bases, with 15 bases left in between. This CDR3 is CAISEPRGVSGANVLTF. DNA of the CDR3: TGTGCCATCAGTGAGCCTAGGGGGGTTTCAGGGGCCAACGTCCTGACTTTC.

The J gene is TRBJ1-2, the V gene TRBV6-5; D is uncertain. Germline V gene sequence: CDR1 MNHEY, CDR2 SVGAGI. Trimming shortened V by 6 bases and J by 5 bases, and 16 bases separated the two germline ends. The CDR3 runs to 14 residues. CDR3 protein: CASSDLLTKYGYTF. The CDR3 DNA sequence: TGTGCCAGCAGCGACCTTCTAACCAAATATGGCTACACCTTC.

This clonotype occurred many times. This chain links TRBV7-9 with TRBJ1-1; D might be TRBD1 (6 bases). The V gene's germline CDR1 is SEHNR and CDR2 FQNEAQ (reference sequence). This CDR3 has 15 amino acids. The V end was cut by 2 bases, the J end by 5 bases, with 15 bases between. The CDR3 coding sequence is TGTGCCAGCAGCTTAACCGGGACAAGGCAAACTGAAGCTTTCTTT. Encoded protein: CASSLTGTRQTEAFF. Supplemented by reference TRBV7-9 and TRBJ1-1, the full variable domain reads DTGVSQNPRHKITKRGQNVTFRCDPISEHNRLYWYRQTLGQGPEFLTYFQNEAQLEKSRLLSDRFSAERPKGSFSTLEIQRTEQGDSAMYLCASSLTGTRQTEAFFGQGTRLTVV.

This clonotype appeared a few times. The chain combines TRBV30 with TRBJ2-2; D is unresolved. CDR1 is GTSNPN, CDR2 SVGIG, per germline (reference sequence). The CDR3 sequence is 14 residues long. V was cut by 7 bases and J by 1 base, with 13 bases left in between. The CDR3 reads CASGRLKNTGELFF. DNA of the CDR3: TGTGCCTCGGGCCGACTTAAGAACACCGGGGAGCTGTTTTTT.

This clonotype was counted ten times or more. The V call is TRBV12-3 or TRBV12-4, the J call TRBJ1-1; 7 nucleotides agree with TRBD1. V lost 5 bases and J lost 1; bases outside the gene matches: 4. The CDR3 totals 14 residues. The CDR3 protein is CASSDRDRNTEAFF. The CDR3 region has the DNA TGTGCCAGCAGTGACCGGGACAGGAACACTGAAGCTTTCTTT.

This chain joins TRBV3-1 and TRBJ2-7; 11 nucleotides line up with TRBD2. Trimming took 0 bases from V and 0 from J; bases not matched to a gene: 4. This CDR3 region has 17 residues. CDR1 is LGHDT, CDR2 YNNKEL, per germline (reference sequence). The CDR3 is CASSQELLAGASYEQYF. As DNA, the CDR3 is TGTGCCAGCAGCCAAGAGTTACTAGCGGGGGCCTCCTACGAGCAGTACTTC.

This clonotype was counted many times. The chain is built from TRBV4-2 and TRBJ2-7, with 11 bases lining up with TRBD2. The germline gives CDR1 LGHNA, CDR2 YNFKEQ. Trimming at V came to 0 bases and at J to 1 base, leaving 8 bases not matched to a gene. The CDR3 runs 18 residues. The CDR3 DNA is TGTGCCAGCAGCCAAGAGGTTAGCGGGGGGGCGGTATCCTACGAGCAGTACTTC. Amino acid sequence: CASSQEVSGGAVSYEQYF.

CDR3 sequence reads: CASSLYEGSSTDTQYF. CDR3 coding DNA: TGTGCCAGCAGCTTATATGAGGGTTCCTCCACAGATACGCAGTATTTT. J is TRBJ2-3 and V is TRBV7-8; maybe TRBD2 (5 bases). Germline values: CDR1 SGHVS, CDR2 FQNEAQ. V shed 2 bases and J shed 2 bases, with 14 bases lying between them. This CDR3 has 16 amino acids.

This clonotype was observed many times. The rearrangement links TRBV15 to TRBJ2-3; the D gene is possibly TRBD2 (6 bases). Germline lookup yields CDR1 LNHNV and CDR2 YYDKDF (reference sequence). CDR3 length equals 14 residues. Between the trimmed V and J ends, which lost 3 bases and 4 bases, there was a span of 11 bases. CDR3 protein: CATSRTSPSDTQYF. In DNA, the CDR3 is TGTGCCACCAGCAGGACTAGTCCGTCAGATACGCAGTATTTT. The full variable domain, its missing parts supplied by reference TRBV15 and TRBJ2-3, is DAMVIQNPRYQVTQFGKPVTLSCSQTLNHNVMYWYQQKSSQAPKLLFHYYDKDFNNEADTPDNFQSRRPNTSFCFLDIRSPGLGDTAMYLCATSRTSPSDTQYFGPGTRLTVL.

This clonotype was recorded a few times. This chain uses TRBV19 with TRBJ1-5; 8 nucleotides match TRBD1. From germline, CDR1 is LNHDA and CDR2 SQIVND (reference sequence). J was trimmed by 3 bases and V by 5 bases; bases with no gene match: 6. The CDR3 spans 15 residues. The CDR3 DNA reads TGTGCCAGTAGTCGACAGGGGAACAACAATCAGCCCCAGCATTTT. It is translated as CASSRQGNNNQPQHF.

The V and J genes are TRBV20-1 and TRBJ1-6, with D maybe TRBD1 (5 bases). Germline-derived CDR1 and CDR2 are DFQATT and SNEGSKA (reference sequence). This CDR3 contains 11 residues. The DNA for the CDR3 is TGCGGGGCATCTAGTAATTCACCCCTCCACTTT. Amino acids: CGASSNSPLHF.

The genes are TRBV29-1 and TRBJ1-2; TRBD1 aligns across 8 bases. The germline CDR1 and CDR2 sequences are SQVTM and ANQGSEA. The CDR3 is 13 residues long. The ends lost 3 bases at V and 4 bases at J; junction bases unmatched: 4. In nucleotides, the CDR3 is TGCAGCGTTGATGCGGACAGGGCCTATGGCTACACCTTC. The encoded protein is CSVDADRAYGYTF.